These T cell receptor beta chains were read from a single sample in a study of identifying expanded T cells in peripheral blood. Sequencing was performed with immunoSEQ multiplex PCR; in TCRdb, only in-frame clones are kept and a portion is missing. The repertoire consists of some 91,000 clones, with around 88% occurring once and the leading ten covering about 4%. The sequenced sample consisted of blood. The receptors were gathered from a person aged 18 to 69 in good health. Each CDR3 is given with its conserved first and last residue. A D gene is named only where the DNA matches it firmly. Size tells how often a clone was seen (once, few, many) or the class of an expanded clone, and some rows leave it out.

D gene	V gene	clone size	J gene	CDR3 DNA	CDR3 protein
TRBD1	TRBV5-1	-	TRBJ2-2	TGCGCCAGCAGCTTCAGGGGGACGAACACCGGGGAGCTGTTTTTT	CASSFRGTNTGELFF
TRBD2	TRBV2	-	TRBJ2-5	TGTGCCAGCACCACGGGACTAGAGAAGACCCAGTACTTC	CASTTGLEKTQYF
-	TRBV18	-	TRBJ2-7	TGTGCCAGCTCACCTCGGGTCGGGGCAGGGGTCGGACAGGAGCAGTACTTC	CASSPRVGAGVGQEQYF
-	TRBV21-1	-	TRBJ2-1	TGTGCCAGCAGCAAGGGCAGGGTATTAGAGAATGAGCAGTTCTTC	CASSKGRVLENEQFF
TRBD1	TRBV5-6	-	TRBJ1-6	TGTGCCAGCAGCTCATACAGGGGGCATATCTATAATTCACCCCTCCACTTT	CASSSYRGHIYNSPLHF
-	TRBV30	-	TRBJ2-7	TGTGCCTGGAGGTCCAGGCTCGGGGCCACCTACGAGCAGTACTTC	CAWRSRLGATYEQYF
TRBD1	TRBV10-2	-	TRBJ2-3	TGCGCCAGCAGCGGACAGGGGGTTGGGACAGATACGCAGTATTTT	CASSGQGVGTDTQYF
-	TRBV30	-	TRBJ2-7	TGTGCCTGGAGTGGGTATTTCGAGCAGTACTTC	CAWSGYFEQYF
-	TRBV12-5	-	TRBJ2-5	TGTGCTAGTGCCCCCTTTAGACAGTCTCAAGAGACCCAGTACTTC	CASAPFRQSQETQYF
TRBD1	TRBV4-1	-	TRBJ2-2	TGCGCCAGCAGCCACCGTCCCGGGACAGGGCCGAACACCGGGGAGCTGTTTTTT	CASSHRPGTGPNTGELFF
-	TRBV6-4	once	TRBJ2-6	TGTGCCAGCAGTGACTCCTGGGGCTCTGGGGCCAACGTCCTGACTTTC	CASSDSWGSGANVLTF
-	TRBV15	-	TRBJ1-4	TGTGCCACCAGCGAAGCGGGCTGGCAAGAAAAACTGTTTTTT	CATSEAGWQEKLFF
TRBD1	TRBV28	-	TRBJ1-1	TGTGCCAGCATCGGCCAGGGGGTACTAGGGGTCACTGAAGCTTTCTTT	CASIGQGVLGVTEAFF
-	TRBV30	-	TRBJ1-1	TGTGCCTGCGGCGGGGGGGGGACTGAAGCTTTCTTT	CACGGGGTEAFF
TRBD2	TRBV6-1	-	TRBJ2-7	TGTGCCAGCCTTTTTCGGGGGGGTGACGAGCAGTACTTC	CASLFRGGDEQYF
-	TRBV7-8	-	TRBJ1-2	TGTGCCAGCAGCTCGGCAGGGGCTAACTATGGCTACACCTTC	CASSSAGANYGYTF
-	TRBV2	-	TRBJ2-7	TGTGCCAGCAGATTAGATTACTACGAGCAGTACTTC	CASRLDYYEQYF
-	TRBV9	-	TRBJ2-1	TGTGCCAGCAGCGTAGGGGGCCGGTCCTACAATGAGCAGTTCTTC	CASSVGGRSYNEQFF
TRBD1	TRBV9	-	TRBJ1-5	TGTGCCAGCAGCGTAGGCCCAGGGGGCGAGCCCCAGCATTTT	CASSVGPGGEPQHF
-	TRBV28	-	TRBJ1-4	TGTGCCAGCAGTTTTCTAACAGCACATGAAAAACTGTTTTTT	CASSFLTAHEKLFF
-	TRBV4-2	-	TRBJ1-2	TGTGCCAGCAGCCAAGCCGGGAGCCTAGCTAACTATGGCTACACCTTC	CASSQAGSLANYGYTF
-	TRBV7-8	-	TRBJ2-3	TGTGCCAGCAGCCCGAACGGACCGACAGATACGCAGTATTTT	CASSPNGPTDTQYF
-	TRBV5-1	-	TRBJ1-1	TGCGCCAGCAGGTTTTCGAACACTGAAGCTTTCTTT	CASRFSNTEAFF
-	TRBV19	-	TRBJ2-2	TGTGCCAGTAGTACGGACGCGAACACCGGGGAGCTGTTTTTT	CASSTDANTGELFF
-	TRBV6-4	-	TRBJ2-6	TGTGCCAGCAGTGACTCAAACTCTGGGGCCAACGTCCTGACTTTC	CASSDSNSGANVLTF